The rows below give T cell receptor beta chains drawn from one sample of a study of shared clonotypes between healthy human individuals. Profiling relied on immunoSEQ multiplex PCR, and the TCRdb table lists in-frame clones only, not all of them. The data show roughly 2,000,000 clones, with approximately 92% seen just once and under 2% held by the top ten. The material sequenced was naive CD8+ T cells from PBMCs. All receptors derive from a man aged 18 to 35 in good health. Some clones in this sample may be carry-over from other donors' samples. Each CDR3 is given with its conserved first and last residue. The D gene is left open where the match is weak. The size of a clone is reported for some rows only, either as once, few or many, or as a class for expanded clones.

cdr3_aa: CASSLDGSAYNEQFF
cdr3_nt: TGTGCCAGCAGTTTAGACGGCAGCGCCTACAATGAGCAGTTCTTC
v_call: TRBV27
j_call: TRBJ2-1
clone_size: NA
d_call: NA

cdr3_aa: CASSLRVRETQYF
cdr3_nt: TGCGCCAGCAGCCTTAGGGTCCGGGAGACCCAGTACTTC
v_call: TRBV4-1
j_call: TRBJ2-5
clone_size: once
d_call: NA

cdr3_aa: CSVEGRGAYNEQFF
cdr3_nt: TGCAGCGTTGAAGGTCGCGGGGCATACAATGAGCAGTTCTTC
v_call: TRBV29-1
j_call: TRBJ2-1
clone_size: NA
d_call: NA

cdr3_aa: CAVVQETYNEQFF
cdr3_nt: TGTGCCGTCGTCCAGGAGACCTACAATGAGCAGTTCTTC
v_call: TRBV28
j_call: TRBJ2-1
clone_size: NA
d_call: NA

cdr3_aa: CSVSGGSYNEQFF
cdr3_nt: TGCAGCGTCAGCGGGGGCTCCTACAATGAGCAGTTCTTC
v_call: TRBV29-1
j_call: TRBJ2-1
clone_size: NA
d_call: TRBD2

cdr3_aa: CASSFPRDLNTEAFF
cdr3_nt: TGTGCCAGCAGCTTCCCCCGGGACCTGAACACTGAAGCTTTCTTT
v_call: TRBV7-2
j_call: TRBJ1-1
clone_size: NA
d_call: NA

cdr3_aa: CATRQGDTEAFF
cdr3_nt: TGTGCCACGAGACAGGGAGACACTGAAGCTTTCTTT
v_call: TRBV7-9
j_call: TRBJ1-1
clone_size: NA
d_call: TRBD1

cdr3_aa: CASSASHRPYQPQHF
cdr3_nt: TGTGCCAGCAGCGCTTCCCATCGCCCTTATCAGCCCCAGCATTTT
v_call: TRBV9
j_call: TRBJ1-5
clone_size: NA
d_call: NA

cdr3_aa: CASSPKPHTGVSIFNEQFF
cdr3_nt: TGTGCCAGCAGCCCCAAGCCCCACACGGGAGTAAGTATCTTCAATGAGCAGTTCTTC
v_call: TRBV4-2
j_call: TRBJ2-1
clone_size: once
d_call: NA

cdr3_aa: CASSTTGGDTQYF
cdr3_nt: TGTGCCAGCAGCACGACAGGGGGGGATACGCAGTATTTT
v_call: TRBV5-6
j_call: TRBJ2-3
clone_size: NA
d_call: TRBD1

cdr3_aa: CASSQRSTDTQYF
cdr3_nt: TGTGCCAGCAGTCAGAGGAGCACAGATACGCAGTATTTT
v_call: TRBV27
j_call: TRBJ2-3
clone_size: NA
d_call: NA